The 30 T cell receptor beta chains reported below all come from one sample, sequenced in a study of cytomegalovirus exposure and HLA in healthy donors. With 60 Vbeta and 13 Jbeta primers, the PCR was carried out. Libraries were prepared by immunoSEQ multiplex PCR; TCRdb keeps only in-frame clonotypes and omits some of them. The sample consists of under 250,000 clones, roughly 72% of them appearing once. The specimen was PBMCs. The receptors derive from a man younger than 45 in good health and CMV-seronegative.

This chain links TRBV5-1 with TRBJ2-5; 10 nucleotides match TRBD1. Germline trimming cut 4 bases from V and 1 base from J; bases unmatched to any gene: 4. Germline CDR1 reads SGHRS; CDR2 reads YFSETQ. The CDR3 sequence is 15 residues long. The CDR3: CASSRTGGTQETQYF. CDR3 in DNA: TGCGCCAGCAGCAGGACAGGGGGTACCCAAGAGACCCAGTACTTC. The full variable domain, completed using reference TRBV5-1 and TRBJ2-5, is KAGVTQTPRYLIKTRGQQVTLSCSPISGHRSVSWYQQTPGQGLQFLFEYFSETQRNKGNFPGRFSGRQFSNSRSEMNVSTLELGDSALYLCASSRTGGTQETQYFGPGTRLLVL.

The chain has TRBV18 and TRBJ2-7; D is possibly TRBD1 (5 bases). The CDR3 contains 14 residues. Germline V CDR1 and CDR2: KGHSH, LQKENI. The V end was cut by 2 bases, the J end by 7 bases, with 15 bases between. CDR3 in amino acids: CASSPRMGPEEQYF. DNA for the CDR3: TGTGCCAGCTCACCAAGAATGGGGCCTGAGGAGCAGTACTTC.

J is TRBJ1-1 and V is TRBV6-5, with unresolved D. The V gene's germline CDR1 is MNHEY and CDR2 SVGAGI. This CDR3 spans 15 amino acids. Trimming removed 7 bases from V and 1 base from J, with 16 bases in between. Written as DNA, the CDR3 is TGTGCCAGCATCCGGGAATTTTCGGGGAACACTGAAGCTTTCTTT. It is translated as CASIREFSGNTEAFF.

V gene TRBV28 combines with J gene TRBJ1-2, with 7 nucleotides matching TRBD1. V trimming: 1 base; J trimming: 4 bases; junction bases outside the gene matches: 9. Germline V CDR1 and CDR2: MDHEN, SYDVKM. This CDR3 has 16 amino acids. CDR3 sequence: CASSLSSGGFGYGYTF. The CDR3 region has the DNA TGTGCCAGCAGTTTATCCTCAGGGGGGTTTGGCTATGGCTACACCTTC.

This clone has a handful of counts. V and J are TRBV2 and TRBJ2-5; D gene unclear. The CDR3 has 13 residues. The germline CDR1 and CDR2 sequences are SNHLY and FYNNEI. The V and J ends lost 6 bases and 2 bases respectively, with 10 bases between them. The CDR3 DNA reads TGTGCCAGCAGGAGACTTCTACAAGAGACCCAGTACTTC. Translated: CASRRLLQETQYF.

The chain has TRBV5-1 and TRBJ1-1, with D hard to call. Germline V gene data show CDR1 as SGHRS and CDR2 as YFSETQ. The CDR3 is 13 amino acids. The V end was cut by 4 bases, the J end by 5 bases, with 12 bases between. The CDR3 spells CASSAYGVTEAFF. The CDR3, as DNA: TGCGCCAGCAGCGCGTACGGGGTAACTGAAGCTTTCTTT. Supplemented by reference TRBV5-1 and TRBJ1-1, the full variable domain reads KAGVTQTPRYLIKTRGQQVTLSCSPISGHRSVSWYQQTPGQGLQFLFEYFSETQRNKGNFPGRFSGRQFSNSRSEMNVSTLELGDSALYLCASSAYGVTEAFFGQGTRLTVV.

This clone was counted a single time. The V gene is TRBV5-4, the J gene TRBJ2-5; D possibly corresponds to TRBD2 (6 bases). The CDR3 contains 12 residues. V shed 1 base and J shed 5 bases, with 6 bases lying between them. Germline loops: CDR1 SGHNT, CDR2 YYREEE (reference sequence). The CDR3 DNA sequence: TGTGCCAGCAGCTTGCGGGAGGAGACCCAGTACTTC. It translates to CASSLREETQYF.

This chain links TRBV29-1 with TRBJ2-6, with D unclear. CDR1 is SQVTM and CDR2 is ANQGSEA in the germline V gene. V was cut by 0 bases and J by 1 base, with 10 bases left in between. This CDR3 contains 16 residues. CDR3: CSVEDAGSSGANVLTF. CDR3 nucleotides: TGCAGCGTTGAAGATGCAGGATCGTCTGGGGCCAACGTCCTGACTTTC.

The genes are TRBV7-9 and TRBJ1-4; possibly TRBD1 for D (5 bases). The germline gives CDR1 SEHNR, CDR2 FQNEAQ (reference sequence). The CDR3 contains 15 residues. Trimming stripped 5 bases from V and 7 bases from J, with 17 bases between. The CDR3: CASSPGRGVFEKLFF. In nucleotides, the CDR3 is TGTGCCAGCAGCCCCGGGAGGGGCGTTTTTGAAAAACTGTTTTTT.

This CDR3 is CASSERINEQFF. The CDR3, as DNA: TGTGCCAGCAGTGAGCGGATCAATGAGCAGTTCTTC. The chain employs TRBV25-1 and TRBJ2-1; unclear D gene. Germline CDR1 reads MGHDK; CDR2 reads SYGVNS. The V gene lost 3 bases and the J gene lost 6 bases, with 6 bases spanning the gap. The CDR3 spans 12 residues.

A few counts support this clone. The rearrangement uses TRBV19 and TRBJ2-3; possible D gene TRBD2, 6 bases. CDR1 LNHDA and CDR2 SQIVND come from the germline V gene (reference sequence). This CDR3 comprises 15 residues. V was shortened by 3 bases and J by 0 bases, with 10 bases between the two germline ends. The CDR3, as DNA: TGTGCCAGTAGTATCGTTAGCGGAAGCACAGATACGCAGTATTTT. Protein sequence: CASSIVSGSTDTQYF. Based on the CDR3 plus reference TRBV19 and TRBJ2-3, the full variable domain is DGGITQSPKYLFRKEGQNVTLSCEQNLNHDAMYWYRQDPGQGLRLIYYSQIVNDFQKGDIAEGYSVSREKKESFPLTVTSAQKNPTAFYLCASSIVSGSTDTQYFGPGTRLTVL.

V and J are TRBV2 and TRBJ2-5, with 8 bases identical to TRBD2. The CDR3 consists of 15 residues. With 9 bases clipped from V and 5 bases from J, the junction kept 14 bases outside the gene matches. CDR1 is SNHLY, CDR2 FYNNEI, per germline. The CDR3 region has the DNA TGTGCCAGTGAATTTAGCGGGATTTCACGGGAGACCCAGTACTTC. It yields the protein CASEFSGISRETQYF.

The CDR3 region has the DNA TGTGCCAGTAGTGGGACAGGGTGGACAGATACGCAGTATTTT. Amino acids: CASSGTGWTDTQYF. This chain connects TRBV19 to TRBJ2-3; TRBD1 matches at 9 bases. The CDR3 consists of 14 residues. CDR1 is LNHDA, CDR2 SQIVND, per germline (reference sequence). After removal of 5 bases from V and 3 bases from J, the junction contained 3 bases not matched to a gene.

The DNA of the CDR3 is TGTGCCATCAGTCCCGGGACTGGGGGCACTGAAGCTTTCTTT. It is translated as CAISPGTGGTEAFF. This sequence joins TRBV10-3 and TRBJ1-1; D possibly corresponds to TRBD1 (5 bases). Trimming left V 5 bases short and J 4 bases short, with 14 bases between. The length of the CDR3 is 14 residues. CDR1 is ENHRY and CDR2 is SYGVKD in the germline V gene.

The gene calls are TRBV6-6 and TRBJ2-7, with a tentative D call TRBD2 (6 bases). The CDR3 extends over 13 amino acids. Germline V gene data show CDR1 as MNHNY and CDR2 as SVGAGI (reference sequence). Trimming shortened V by 4 bases and J by 4 bases, and 11 bases separated the two germline ends. CDR3 coding DNA: TGTGCCAGCAGTTCGCGGGACTTTTACGAGCAGTACTTC. Translated: CASSSRDFYEQYF.

This chain links TRBV28 with TRBJ1-2, with 7 bases aligning to TRBD1. The J segment lost 2 bases and the V segment lost 10 bases, leaving 10 bases of the junction unmatched. The CDR3 extends over 14 amino acids. Germline CDR1 MDHEN, CDR2 SYDVKM. CDR3 DNA sequence: TGTGCCACCCGAACCCCGGGACAGAACTATGGCTACACCTTC. Encoded protein: CATRTPGQNYGYTF.

The chain combines TRBV4-1 with TRBJ2-4; possibly TRBD1 for D (6 bases). The V gene's germline CDR1 is MGHRA and CDR2 YSYEKL. This CDR3 contains 17 residues. Trimming left V 1 base short and J 1 base short, with 14 bases between. CDR3: CASSQGQDLFAKNIQYF. Written as DNA, the CDR3 is TGCGCCAGCAGCCAAGGACAGGACCTTTTTGCCAAAAACATTCAGTACTTC.

The V call is TRBV7-3, the J call TRBJ2-3; D is unresolved. CDR3 length equals 15 residues. Trimming stripped 3 bases from V and 3 bases from J, with 13 bases between. Germline assignment: CDR1 SGHTA and CDR2 FQGTGA. The CDR3 DNA follows: TGTGCCAGCAGCTTTCGAGGTGTTAGAACAGATACGCAGTATTTT. This gives the protein CASSFRGVRTDTQYF.

This clone has a single count. J is TRBJ2-7 and V is TRBV6-1; 11 bases map to TRBD1. Germline CDR1 is MNHNS and CDR2 is SASEGT. Trimming took 5 bases from V and 7 from J; bases not matched to a gene: 7. The CDR3 has 14 residues. Here the CDR3 DNA reads TGTGCCAGCAGTAAAGGACAGGGGGCGCTTGAGCAGTACTTC. Amino acid sequence: CASSKGQGALEQYF.

The chain has TRBV4-1 and TRBJ1-6; 9 bases match TRBD1. In germline, CDR1 is MGHRA, CDR2 YSYEKL. Trimming cost V 4 bases and J 8 bases; bases outside gene matches: 9. This CDR3 is 16 amino acids long. The CDR3 DNA sequence: TGCGCCAGCAGCCTACGACCGGGGACAGGGTATTCACCCCTCCACTTT. Protein: CASSLRPGTGYSPLHF.

The chain links TRBV6-1 to TRBJ2-1; 8 bases are a match to TRBD1. Germline CDR1 is MNHNS and CDR2 is SASEGT. J was trimmed by 14 bases and V by 7 bases; bases with no gene match: 16. This CDR3 spans 14 amino acids. DNA for the CDR3: TGTGCCAGCAAAGACCCCGACAGGCACAGGGGGAAGTTCTTC. Translation gives CASKDPDRHRGKFF.

The genes are TRBV5-4 and TRBJ2-1; D is ambiguous. V shed 0 bases and J shed 7 bases, with 8 bases lying between them. This CDR3 contains 13 residues. Germline assignment: CDR1 SGHNT and CDR2 YYREEE (reference sequence). The CDR3 here is CASSLDRPNEQFF. The CDR3 coding sequence is TGTGCCAGCAGCTTGGACAGACCGAATGAGCAGTTCTTC.

The chain has TRBV28 and TRBJ1-1; unclear D gene. V was cut by 1 base and J by 0 bases, with 9 bases left in between. The CDR3 covers 15 residues. Germline-derived CDR1 and CDR2 are MDHEN and SYDVKM. The CDR3 sequence: CASSLSASMNTEAFF. The CDR3, as DNA: TGTGCCAGCAGTTTATCTGCCAGTATGAACACTGAAGCTTTCTTT.

This chain connects TRBV5-1 to TRBJ2-2, with D maybe TRBD2 (6 bases). Germline loops: CDR1 SGHRS, CDR2 YFSETQ. V lost 3 bases and J 7 bases, leaving 16 bases between the germline ends. The CDR3 consists of 15 residues. DNA for the CDR3: TGCGCCAGCAGCTGGGACTTGGGGTCAGTCGGGGAGCTGTTTTTT. Translation: CASSWDLGSVGELFF.

The chain recombines TRBV28 with TRBJ2-7; the match to TRBD1 covers 10 bases. CDR3 length equals 15 residues. V dropped 5 bases and J dropped 2; count of bases not matched to a gene: 6. Germline CDR1 is MDHEN and CDR2 is SYDVKM. The CDR3 here is CASSPPGTGAYEQYF. The CDR3 DNA follows: TGTGCCAGCAGTCCGCCCGGGACAGGGGCCTACGAGCAGTACTTC.

The chain uses TRBV9 and TRBJ2-1; 12 bases match TRBD2. Unmatched junction bases numbered 3, after V lost 0 bases and J lost 5 bases. The CDR3 spans 16 residues. Germline CDR1 reads SGDLS; CDR2 reads YYNGEE. The CDR3 DNA reads TGTGCCAGCAGCGTAGGGACTAGCGGGGTCAACAATGAGCAGTTCTTC. Its protein product is CASSVGTSGVNNEQFF.

This sequence joins TRBV27 and TRBJ1-6; 7 bases fit TRBD1. Germline loops: CDR1 MNHEY, CDR2 SMNVEV (reference sequence). The CDR3 totals 18 residues. V was clipped by 6 bases and J by 0 bases; unmatched bases: 11. The CDR3 protein is CASSPYDRASSYNSPLHF. CDR3 sequence (DNA): TGTGCCAGCAGCCCCTACGACAGGGCGAGCTCCTATAATTCACCCCTCCACTTT.

This rearrangement joins TRBV7-9 to TRBJ2-2; D ambiguous. This CDR3 is built from 14 residues. The germline CDR1 and CDR2 sequences are SEHNR and FQNEAQ (reference sequence). The germline V and J ends were trimmed by 1 base and 6 bases, with 9 bases remaining between them. The CDR3 sequence: CASSLGSRPGELFF. CDR3 bases: TGTGCCAGCAGCTTAGGGAGTCGGCCCGGGGAGCTGTTTTTT.

This sequence joins TRBV7-2 and TRBJ2-7; 13 bases line up with TRBD2. Losses at the gene ends were 5 bases for V and 6 bases for J; bases not matched to a gene: 7. The CDR3 extends over 15 amino acids. CDR1 is SGHTA, CDR2 FQGNSA, per germline. The CDR3 loop is CASSLSGTSGIEQYF. In DNA form, the CDR3 reads TGTGCCAGCAGCCTTTCCGGGACTAGCGGGATCGAGCAGTACTTC.

This clone is a singleton in its sample. This rearrangement joins TRBV7-9 to TRBJ2-1; a possible D gene is TRBD1 (5 bases). V was clipped by 5 bases and J by 6 bases, with 11 bases between them. This CDR3 contains 13 residues. Germline V lookup: CDR1 SEHNR, CDR2 FQNEAQ (reference sequence). The DNA for the CDR3 is TGTGCCAGCAGCGTCACAGGTATCAATGAGCAGTTCTTC. Encoded protein: CASSVTGINEQFF.